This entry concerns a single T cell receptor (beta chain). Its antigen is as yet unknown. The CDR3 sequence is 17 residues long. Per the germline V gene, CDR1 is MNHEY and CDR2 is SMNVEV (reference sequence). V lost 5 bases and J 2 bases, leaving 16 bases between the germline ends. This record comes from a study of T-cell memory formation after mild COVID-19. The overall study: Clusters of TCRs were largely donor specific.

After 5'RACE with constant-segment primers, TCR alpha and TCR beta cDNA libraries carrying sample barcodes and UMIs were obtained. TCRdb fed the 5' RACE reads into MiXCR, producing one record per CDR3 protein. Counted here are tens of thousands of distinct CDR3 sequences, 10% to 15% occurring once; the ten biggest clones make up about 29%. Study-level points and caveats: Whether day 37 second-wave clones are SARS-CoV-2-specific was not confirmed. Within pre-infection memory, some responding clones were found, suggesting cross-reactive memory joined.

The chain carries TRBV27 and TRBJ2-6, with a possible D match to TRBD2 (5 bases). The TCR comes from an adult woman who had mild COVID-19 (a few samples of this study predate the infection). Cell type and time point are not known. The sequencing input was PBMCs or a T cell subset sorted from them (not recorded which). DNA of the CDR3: TGTGCCAGCAGTCCATTTGGACTGCCCCCTGGGGCCAACGTCCTGACTTTC. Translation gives CASSPFGLPPGANVLTF.